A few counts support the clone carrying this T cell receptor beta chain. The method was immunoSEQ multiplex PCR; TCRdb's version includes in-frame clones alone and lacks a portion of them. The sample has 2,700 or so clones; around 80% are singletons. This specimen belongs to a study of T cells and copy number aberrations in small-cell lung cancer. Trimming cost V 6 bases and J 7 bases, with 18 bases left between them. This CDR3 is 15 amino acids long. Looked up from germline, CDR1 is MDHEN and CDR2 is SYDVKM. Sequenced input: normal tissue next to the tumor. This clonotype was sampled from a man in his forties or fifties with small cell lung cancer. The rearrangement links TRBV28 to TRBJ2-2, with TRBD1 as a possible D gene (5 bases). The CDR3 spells CASRHDSLPIGELFF. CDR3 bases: TGTGCCAGCAGACACGACAGCCTACCCATCGGGGAGCTGTTTTTT.